This entry describes one T cell receptor beta chain. The antigen is not known. The table came from immunoSEQ multiplex PCR; TCRdb's copy has only in-frame clones and leaves some out. The data show approximately 60,000 clones, around 72% seen once. The sample comes from a study of T cells in tumors after PD-1 blockade. Study conclusions and caveats: Peripheral recruitment is suggested, as some novel exhausted tumor clones were in pre-treatment blood.

This CDR3 contains 16 residues. After removal of 3 bases from V and 1 base from J, the junction contained 4 bases not matched to a gene. The V gene's germline CDR1 is LGHDT and CDR2 YNNKEL (reference sequence). The material sequenced was PBMCs, taken after anti-PD-1 treatment. The chain joins TRBV3-1 (or the pseudogene TRBV3-2) to TRBJ2-1; 9 bases are shared with TRBD2. The sequence came from a human donor with basal cell carcinoma. This CDR3 reads CASSHRRGGSYNEQFF. As DNA, the CDR3 is TGTGCCAGCAGCCATCGGCGGGGGGGTTCCTACAATGAGCAGTTCTTC.